This TCR beta chain appears in the sequencing data of a study of T cells in Graves' hyperthyroidism and ophthalmopathy. For the study at large: Blood from the periphery was taken at initial diagnosis, before any treatment.

In the case of this clonotype: Its antigen is undetermined. The germline gene is not matched at one end of the junction; a read error may be the cause.

Germline lookup yields CDR1 SEHNR and CDR2 FQNEAQ (reference sequence). CDR3 size: 14 residues. The investigators amplified TCR beta CDR3 regions from RNA transcripts. The study used the HTBI primer set for a first-round RT-PCR of the TCR CDR3. Each CDR3 protein gets one entry after TCRdb re-called the multiplex PCR reads with MiXCR. Here the sample spans about 640,000 distinct CDR3 sequences, about 20% being singletons. Study-level points and caveats: The blood repertoire included most of the expanded thyroid clonotypes above 0.001.

The sequence came from a man aged 25-45 years with Graves' ophthalmopathy. The sequencing sample was made of blood. The chain combines TRBV7-9 with TRBJ2-7; the match to TRBD1 covers 7 bases. The CDR3 nucleotides read TGTGCCAGCAGCCCCGGGACAGTGATCTACGGGCAGTACTTC. Translated, it gives CASSPGTVIYGQYF.